The source of this T cell receptor beta chain is a study of T-cell reconstitution after alpha-beta-depleted transplantation in children. TCRbeta library preparation incorporated unique molecular identifiers. Via MiXCR, TCRdb re-called the PCR reads, giving one row per CDR3 protein. Of about 200,000 distinct CDR3 sequences in the sample, about 7% were seen once. This clonotype was observed a handful of times. Its specificity is unknown. General observations from the study: From surviving recipient T cells and thymic progenitors came the high day-60 TCRbeta diversity observed in some patients. T-cell counts and diversity were attributed mostly to newly produced T cells one year after transplant. Several hundred graft clones that had expanded were reportedly the source of alpha-beta T cells about two months after transplant.

This CDR3 has 14 residues. Germline lookup yields CDR1 DFQATT and CDR2 SNEGSKA (reference sequence). J was trimmed by 1 base and V by 4 bases; bases with no gene match: 4. The TCR originated in a boy between 2 and 10 years old with acute lymphoblastic leukemia, due to receive a stem cell transplant. The sample was PBMCs, taken before TCRalphabeta/CD19-depleted stem cell transplant. This chain links TRBV20-1 with TRBJ2-3, with TRBD2 identical over 8 bases. The CDR3 spells CSATSGWGTDTQYF. For the CDR3, the DNA is TGCAGTGCTACTAGCGGGTGGGGCACAGATACGCAGTATTTT.